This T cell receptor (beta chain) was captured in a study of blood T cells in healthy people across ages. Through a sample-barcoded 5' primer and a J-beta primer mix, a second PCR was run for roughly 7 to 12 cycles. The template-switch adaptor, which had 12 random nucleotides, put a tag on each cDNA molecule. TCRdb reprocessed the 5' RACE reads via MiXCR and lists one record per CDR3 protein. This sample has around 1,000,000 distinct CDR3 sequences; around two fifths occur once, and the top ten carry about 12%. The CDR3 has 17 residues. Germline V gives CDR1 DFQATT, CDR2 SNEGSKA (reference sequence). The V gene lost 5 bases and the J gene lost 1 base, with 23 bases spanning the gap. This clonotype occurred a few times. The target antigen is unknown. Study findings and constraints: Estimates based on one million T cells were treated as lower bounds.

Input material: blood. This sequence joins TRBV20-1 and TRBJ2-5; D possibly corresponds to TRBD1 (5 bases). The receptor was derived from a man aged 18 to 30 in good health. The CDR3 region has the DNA TGCAGTGCTCCTCCCTACCCTGGCAGGGAATTCCAAGAGACCCAGTACTTC. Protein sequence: CSAPPYPGREFQETQYF.